This T cell receptor beta chain is drawn from a study of cytomegalovirus exposure and HLA in healthy donors. Study-wide results and caveats: A later analysis linked about 17,000 TCR beta sequences to HLA alleles at 0.05 false discovery rate. With further analysis later on, most CMV-associated TCR beta chains appeared HLA-restricted.

Both 60 Vbeta primers and 13 Jbeta primers went into the PCR. Generated by immunoSEQ multiplex PCR, the TCRdb table keeps only in-frame clones and is missing some. The repertoire consists of under 250,000 clones, with more than 65% occurring once and the leading ten covering roughly 0.6%. Germline V gives CDR1 SNHLY, CDR2 FYNNEI. The CDR3 spans 15 residues. V was shortened by 5 bases and J by 0 bases, with 14 bases between the two germline ends. Points on this clone: Its antigen is not identified.

The chain recombines TRBV2 with TRBJ2-7; D remains unclear. The material sequenced was PBMCs. The receptor comes from a man younger than 35 in good health and CMV-seronegative. In DNA, the CDR3 is TGTGCCAGCAGTCGGGTGCAAGCTAGCTCCTACGAGCAGTACTTC. It is translated as CASSRVQASSYEQYF.